This T cell receptor beta chain was obtained from a study of blood T cell repertoires in COVID-19. Study summary: Italy, Spain and the United States were the sources of the convalescent and acute COVID-19 samples. PBMCs, B-cell-depleted T cells, or T cells provided the cDNA or gDNA that made up the material.

The CDR3 has 16 residues. V was pared by 3 bases and J by 0 bases, with 6 bases of the junction left unmatched. Germline V gene sequence: CDR1 KGHSH, CDR2 LQKENI. Repertoires were generated with immunoSEQ multiplex PCR, while TCRdb's copy carries only in-frame clones and drops some. The sample has about 310,000 clones, around 86% seen once. The chain joins TRBV18 to TRBJ1-1, with 8 bases matching TRBD1. Sequenced material: peripheral blood. The TCR was taken from a man aged 45-65 years with active or convalescent COVID-19. For the CDR3, the DNA is TGTGCCAGCTCACCGTTATCGACAGGGGTGAACACTGAAGCTTTCTTT. It specifies CASSPLSTGVNTEAFF.